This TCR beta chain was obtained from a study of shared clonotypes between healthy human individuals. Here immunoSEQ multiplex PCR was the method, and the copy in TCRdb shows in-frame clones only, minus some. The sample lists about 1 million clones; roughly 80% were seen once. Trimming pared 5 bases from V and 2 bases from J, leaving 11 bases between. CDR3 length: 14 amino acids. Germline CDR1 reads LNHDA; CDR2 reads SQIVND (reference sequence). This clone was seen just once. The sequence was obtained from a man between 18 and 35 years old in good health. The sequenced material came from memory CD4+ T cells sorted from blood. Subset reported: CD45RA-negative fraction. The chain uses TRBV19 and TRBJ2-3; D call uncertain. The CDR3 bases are TGTGCCAGTAGTGCCAAAGGGCTCACAGATACGCAGTATTTT. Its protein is CASSAKGLTDTQYF.